This TCR beta chain was obtained from a study of a mutant IDH1 vaccine in newly diagnosed glioma. Whole-study context: There were eight vaccinations for patients, given in weeks 1, 3, 5, 7, 11, 15, 19 and 23.

Trimming left V 5 bases short and J 3 bases short, with 11 bases between. The CDR3 consists of 13 residues. Germline V gene sequence: CDR1 SGHRS, CDR2 YFSETQ. Assay: immunoSEQ multiplex PCR; the TCRdb copy retains only in-frame clones and omits some. Of about 81,000 clones detected, approximately 85% appear once; the ten largest clones hold 2% to 2.5%. Concerning this clone itself: Its antigen is still unknown.

Time point described: week 23, last vaccination. Topical imiquimod was applied with each vaccine dose, which held 300 ug of mutant IDH1 20-mer peptide. The chain links TRBV5-1 to TRBJ1-2, with D unresolved. This receptor was obtained from a young man with glioma. Some clones in this sample may be carry-over from other donors' samples. The sequences come from PBMCs, collected from a glioma patient whose treatment included an IDH1 peptide vaccine. CDR3: CASRVDVDYGYTF. The CDR3 DNA reads as TGCGCCAGCAGAGTGGACGTAGACTATGGCTACACCTTC.